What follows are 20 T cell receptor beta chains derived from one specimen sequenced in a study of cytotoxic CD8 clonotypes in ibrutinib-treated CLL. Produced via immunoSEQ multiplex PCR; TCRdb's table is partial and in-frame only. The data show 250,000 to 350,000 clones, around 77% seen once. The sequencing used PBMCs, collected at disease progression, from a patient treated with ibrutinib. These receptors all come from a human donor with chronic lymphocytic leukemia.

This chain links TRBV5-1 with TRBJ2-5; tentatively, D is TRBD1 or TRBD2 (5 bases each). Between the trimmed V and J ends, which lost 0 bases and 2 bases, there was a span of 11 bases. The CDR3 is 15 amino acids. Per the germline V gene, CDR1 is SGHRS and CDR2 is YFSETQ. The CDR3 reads CASSLAAWGQETQYF. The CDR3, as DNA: TGCGCCAGCAGCTTGGCCGCGTGGGGGCAAGAGACCCAGTACTTC.

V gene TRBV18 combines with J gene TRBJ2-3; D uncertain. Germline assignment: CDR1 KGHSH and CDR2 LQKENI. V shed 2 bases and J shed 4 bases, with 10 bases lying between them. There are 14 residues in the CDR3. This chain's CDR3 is CASSPNPWADTQYF. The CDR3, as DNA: TGTGCCAGCTCACCAAATCCATGGGCAGATACGCAGTATTTT.

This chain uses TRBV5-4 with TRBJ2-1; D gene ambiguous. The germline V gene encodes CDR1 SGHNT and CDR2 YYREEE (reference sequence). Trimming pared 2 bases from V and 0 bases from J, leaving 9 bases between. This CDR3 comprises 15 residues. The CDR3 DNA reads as TGTGCCAGCAGCTTAAGGCTTACCTCCTACAATGAGCAGTTCTTC. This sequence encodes CASSLRLTSYNEQFF.

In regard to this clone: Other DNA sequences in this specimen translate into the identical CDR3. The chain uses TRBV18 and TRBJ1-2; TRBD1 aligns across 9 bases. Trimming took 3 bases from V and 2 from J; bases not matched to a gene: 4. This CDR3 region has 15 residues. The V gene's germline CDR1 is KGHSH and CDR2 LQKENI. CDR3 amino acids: CASSPGQGQNYGYTF. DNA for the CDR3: TGTGCCAGCTCACCTGGACAGGGGCAGAACTATGGCTACACCTTC. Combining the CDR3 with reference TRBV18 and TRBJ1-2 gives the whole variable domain NAGVMQNPRHLVRRRGQEARLRCSPMKGHSHVYWYRQLPEEGLKFMVYLQKENIIDESGMPKERFSAEFPKEGPSILRIQQVVRGDSAAYFCASSPGQGQNYGYTFGSGTRLTVV.

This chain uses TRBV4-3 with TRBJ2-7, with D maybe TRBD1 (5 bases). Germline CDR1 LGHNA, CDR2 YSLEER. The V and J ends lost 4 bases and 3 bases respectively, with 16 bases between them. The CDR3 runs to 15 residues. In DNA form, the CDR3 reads TGCGCCAGCAGCCCGTCACAGGTTGCGTACTACGAGCAGTACTTC. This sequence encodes CASSPSQVAYYEQYF.

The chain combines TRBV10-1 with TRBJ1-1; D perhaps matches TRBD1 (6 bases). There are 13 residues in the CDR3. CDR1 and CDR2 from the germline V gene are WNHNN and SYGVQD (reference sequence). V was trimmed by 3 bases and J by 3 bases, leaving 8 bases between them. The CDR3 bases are TGCGCCAGCAGTGACAGGGGATACACTGAAGCTTTCTTT. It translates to CASSDRGYTEAFF.

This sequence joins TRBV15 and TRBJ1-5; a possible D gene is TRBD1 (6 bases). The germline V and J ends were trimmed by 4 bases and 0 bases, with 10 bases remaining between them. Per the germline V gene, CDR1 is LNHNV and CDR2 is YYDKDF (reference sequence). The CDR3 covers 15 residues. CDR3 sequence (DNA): TGTGCCACCAGCACGGGACACTATAGCAATCAGCCCCAGCATTTT. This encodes CATSTGHYSNQPQHF. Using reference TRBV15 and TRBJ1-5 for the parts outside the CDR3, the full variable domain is DAMVIQNPRYQVTQFGKPVTLSCSQTLNHNVMYWYQQKSSQAPKLLFHYYDKDFNNEADTPDNFQSRRPNTSFCFLDIRSPGLGDTAMYLCATSTGHYSNQPQHFGDGTRLSIL.

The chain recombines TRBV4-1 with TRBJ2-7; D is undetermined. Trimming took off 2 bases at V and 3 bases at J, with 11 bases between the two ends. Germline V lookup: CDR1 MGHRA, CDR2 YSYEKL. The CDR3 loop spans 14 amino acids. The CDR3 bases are TGCGCCAGCAGCCAACCTCTCAGGAGCTACGAGCAGTACTTC. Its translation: CASSQPLRSYEQYF.

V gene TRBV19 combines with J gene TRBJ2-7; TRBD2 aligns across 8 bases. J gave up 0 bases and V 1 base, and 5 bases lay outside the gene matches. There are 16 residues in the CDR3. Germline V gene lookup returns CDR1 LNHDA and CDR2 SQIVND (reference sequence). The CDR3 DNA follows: TGTGCCAGTAGTATAGGGAGCGGGGGCAGCTCCTACGAGCAGTACTTC. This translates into CASSIGSGGSSYEQYF.

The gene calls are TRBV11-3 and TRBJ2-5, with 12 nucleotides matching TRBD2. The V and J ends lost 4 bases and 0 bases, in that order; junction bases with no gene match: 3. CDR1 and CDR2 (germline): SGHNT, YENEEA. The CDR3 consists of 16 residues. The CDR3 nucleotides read TGTGCCAGCAGCTCCGGACTAGCGGGGTACCAAGAGACCCAGTACTTC. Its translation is CASSSGLAGYQETQYF.

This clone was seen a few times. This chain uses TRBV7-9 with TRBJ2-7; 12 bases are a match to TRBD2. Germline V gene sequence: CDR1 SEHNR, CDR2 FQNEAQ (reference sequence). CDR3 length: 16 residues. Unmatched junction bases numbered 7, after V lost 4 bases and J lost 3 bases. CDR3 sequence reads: CASSSDGLAGFYEQYF. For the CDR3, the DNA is TGTGCCAGCAGCTCAGACGGACTAGCGGGATTCTACGAGCAGTACTTC.

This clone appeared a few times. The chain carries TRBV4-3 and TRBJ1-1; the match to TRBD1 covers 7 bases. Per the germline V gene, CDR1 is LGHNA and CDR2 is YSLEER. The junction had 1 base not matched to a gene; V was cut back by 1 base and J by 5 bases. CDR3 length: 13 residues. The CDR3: CASSQGRGTEAFF. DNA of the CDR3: TGCGCCAGCAGCCAAGGCAGGGGGACTGAAGCTTTCTTT.

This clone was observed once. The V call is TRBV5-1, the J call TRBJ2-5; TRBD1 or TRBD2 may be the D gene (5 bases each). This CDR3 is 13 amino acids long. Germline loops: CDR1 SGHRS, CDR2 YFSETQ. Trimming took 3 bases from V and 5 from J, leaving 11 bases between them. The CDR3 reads CASSSGGWETQYF. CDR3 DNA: TGCGCCAGCAGCTCTGGGGGTTGGGAGACCCAGTACTTC.

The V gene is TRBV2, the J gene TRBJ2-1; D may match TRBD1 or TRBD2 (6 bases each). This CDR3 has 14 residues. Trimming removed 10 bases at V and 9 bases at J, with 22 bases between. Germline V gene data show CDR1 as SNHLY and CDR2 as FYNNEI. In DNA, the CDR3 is TGTGCCACCAAGGGGGACTCGGGGTCCGGTGAGCAGTTCTTC. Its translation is CATKGDSGSGEQFF.

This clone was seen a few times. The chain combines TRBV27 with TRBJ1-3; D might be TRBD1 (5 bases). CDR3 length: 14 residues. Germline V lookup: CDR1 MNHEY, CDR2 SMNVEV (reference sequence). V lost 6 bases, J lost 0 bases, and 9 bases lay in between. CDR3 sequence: CASRAGGSGNTIYF. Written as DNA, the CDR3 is TGTGCCAGCAGGGCGGGGGGCTCTGGAAACACCATATATTTT.

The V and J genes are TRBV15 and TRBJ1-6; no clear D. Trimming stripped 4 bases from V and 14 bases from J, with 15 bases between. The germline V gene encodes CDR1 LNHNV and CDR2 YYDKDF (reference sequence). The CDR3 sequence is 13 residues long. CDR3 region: CATSITPVRSLHF. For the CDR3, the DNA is TGTGCCACCAGCATAACTCCCGTGAGATCCCTCCACTTT.

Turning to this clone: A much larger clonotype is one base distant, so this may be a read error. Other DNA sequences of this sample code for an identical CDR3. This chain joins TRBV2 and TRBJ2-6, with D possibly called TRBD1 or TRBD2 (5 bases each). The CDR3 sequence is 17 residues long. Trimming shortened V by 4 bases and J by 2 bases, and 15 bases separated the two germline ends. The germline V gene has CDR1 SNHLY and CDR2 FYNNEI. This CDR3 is CASSVRDGTPGANVLTF. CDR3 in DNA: TGTGCCAGCAGTGTTAGAGACGGGACCCCTGGGGCCAACGTCCTGACTTTC.

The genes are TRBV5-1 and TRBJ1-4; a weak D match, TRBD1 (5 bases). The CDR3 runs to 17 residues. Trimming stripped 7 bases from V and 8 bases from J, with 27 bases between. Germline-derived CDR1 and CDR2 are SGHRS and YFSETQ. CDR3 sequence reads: CASPQSQGEARWEKLFF. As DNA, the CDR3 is TGCGCCAGCCCCCAAAGCCAGGGTGAAGCCCGCTGGGAAAAACTGTTTTTT.

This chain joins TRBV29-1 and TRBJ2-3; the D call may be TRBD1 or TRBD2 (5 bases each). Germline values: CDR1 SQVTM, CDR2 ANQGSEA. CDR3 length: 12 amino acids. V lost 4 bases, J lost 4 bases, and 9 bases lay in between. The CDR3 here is CSVGVGADTQYF. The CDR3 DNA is TGCAGCGTTGGGGTGGGGGCAGATACGCAGTATTTT.

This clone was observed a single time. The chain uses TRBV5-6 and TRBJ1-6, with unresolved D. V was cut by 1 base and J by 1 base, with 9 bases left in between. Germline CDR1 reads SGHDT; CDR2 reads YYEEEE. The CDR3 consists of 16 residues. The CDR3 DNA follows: TGTGCCAGCAGCTTGTGGCGAAGGTCCTATAATTCACCCCTCCACTTT. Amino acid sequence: CASSLWRRSYNSPLHF.